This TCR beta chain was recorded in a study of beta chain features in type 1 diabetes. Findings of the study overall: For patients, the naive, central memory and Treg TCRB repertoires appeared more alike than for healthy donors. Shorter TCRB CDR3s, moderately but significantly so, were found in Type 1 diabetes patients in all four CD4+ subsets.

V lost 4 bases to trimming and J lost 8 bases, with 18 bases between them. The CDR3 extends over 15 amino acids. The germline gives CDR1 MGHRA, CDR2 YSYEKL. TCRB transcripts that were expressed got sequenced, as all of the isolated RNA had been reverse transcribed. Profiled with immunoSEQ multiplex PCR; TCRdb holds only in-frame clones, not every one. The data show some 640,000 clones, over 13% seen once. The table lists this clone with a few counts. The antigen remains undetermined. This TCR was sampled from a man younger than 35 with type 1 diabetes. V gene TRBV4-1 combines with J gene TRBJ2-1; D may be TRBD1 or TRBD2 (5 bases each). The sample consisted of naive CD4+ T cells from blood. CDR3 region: CASSRDQALHYEQFF. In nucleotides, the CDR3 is TGCGCCAGCAGCCGGGACCAGGCCTTACACTATGAGCAGTTCTTC.